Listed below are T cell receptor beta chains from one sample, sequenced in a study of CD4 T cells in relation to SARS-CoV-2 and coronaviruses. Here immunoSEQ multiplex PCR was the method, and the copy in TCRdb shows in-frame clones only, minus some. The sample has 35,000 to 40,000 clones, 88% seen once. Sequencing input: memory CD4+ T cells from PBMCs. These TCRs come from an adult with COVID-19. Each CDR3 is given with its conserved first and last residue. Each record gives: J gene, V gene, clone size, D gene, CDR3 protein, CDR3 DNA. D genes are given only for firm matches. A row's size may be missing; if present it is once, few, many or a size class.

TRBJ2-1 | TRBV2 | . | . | CASSDKGKEQFF | TGTGCCAGCAGTGATAAGGGAAAGGAGCAGTTCTTC
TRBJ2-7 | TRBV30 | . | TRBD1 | CAWSDRGEQYF | TGTGCCTGGAGTGACAGGGGCGAGCAGTACTTC
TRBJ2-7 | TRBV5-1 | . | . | CASAFRGPGDEQYF | TGCGCCAGCGCCTTCCGGGGCCCCGGGGACGAGCAGTACTTC
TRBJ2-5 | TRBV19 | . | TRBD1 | CASSIDRGETQYF | TGTGCCAGTAGTATCGACAGGGGGGAGACCCAGTACTTC
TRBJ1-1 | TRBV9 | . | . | CASSGDGGNTEAFF | TGTGCCAGCAGCGGGGATGGGGGGAACACTGAAGCTTTCTTT
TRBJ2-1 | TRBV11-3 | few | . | CASSFTALVDEQFF | TGTGCCAGCAGCTTTACCGCTTTAGTCGATGAGCAGTTCTTC
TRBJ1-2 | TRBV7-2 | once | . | CASSLSGVGGYTF | TGTGCCAGCAGCTTATCTGGGGTAGGCGGCTACACCTTC
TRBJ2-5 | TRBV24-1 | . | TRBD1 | CATSDPTGGEGETQYF | TGTGCCACCAGTGACCCGACAGGGGGCGAGGGAGAGACCCAGTACTTC
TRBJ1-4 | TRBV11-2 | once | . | CASRGGGTNEKLFF | TGTGCCAGCAGAGGAGGCGGTACTAATGAAAAACTGTTTTTT
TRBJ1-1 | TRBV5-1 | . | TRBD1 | CASSSDRAGTEAFF | TGCGCCAGCAGCTCAGACAGGGCGGGGACTGAAGCTTTCTTT
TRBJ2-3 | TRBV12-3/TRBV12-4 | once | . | CASSFIRTDTQYF | TGTGCCAGCAGTTTTATCCGCACAGATACGCAGTATTTT
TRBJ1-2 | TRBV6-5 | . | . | CASRDERSSNYGYTF | TGTGCCAGCAGGGATGAGCGGTCCTCCAACTATGGCTACACCTTC
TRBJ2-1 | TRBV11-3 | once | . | CASSFGERSNNEQFF | TGTGCCAGCAGCTTTGGGGAGAGATCGAACAATGAGCAGTTCTTC
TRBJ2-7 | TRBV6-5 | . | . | CASSSGRTLDEQYF | TGTGCCAGCTCCAGTGGTCGGACCCTAGACGAGCAGTACTTC
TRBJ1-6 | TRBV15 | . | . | CATSRPGAPLHF | TGTGCCACCAGCAGACCGGGGGCCCCCCTCCACTTT
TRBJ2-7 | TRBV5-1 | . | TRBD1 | CASTLGGQGGYEQYF | TGCGCCAGCACCTTAGGGGGACAGGGGGGTTACGAGCAGTACTTC
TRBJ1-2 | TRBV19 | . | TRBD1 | CASSIDGTGTNYGYTF | TGTGCCAGTAGTATAGATGGGACAGGGACTAACTATGGCTACACCTTC
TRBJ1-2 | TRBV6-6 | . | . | CASSLEGSANYGYTF | TGTGCCAGCAGCCTGGAAGGTTCAGCTAACTATGGCTACACCTTC
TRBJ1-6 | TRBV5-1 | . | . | CASSLFETGNSPLHF | TGCGCCAGCAGCTTGTTCGAGACGGGCAATTCACCCCTCCACTTT
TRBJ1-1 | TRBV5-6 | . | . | CASSSQGTGTEAFF | TGTGCCAGCAGCTCACAGGGTACGGGCACTGAAGCTTTCTTT
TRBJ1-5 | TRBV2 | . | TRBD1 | CASSPQGDQPQHF | TGTGCCAGCAGTCCACAGGGGGATCAGCCCCAGCATTTT
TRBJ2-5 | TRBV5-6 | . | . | CASSLEAGSETQYF | TGTGCCAGCAGCTTGGAGGCAGGGTCAGAGACCCAGTACTTC
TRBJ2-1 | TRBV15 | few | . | CATQPPGTLSYNEQFF | TGTGCCACTCAACCCCCCGGGACCCTATCCTACAATGAGCAGTTCTTC
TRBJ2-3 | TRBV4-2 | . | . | CASSQEGPPRTDTQYF | TGTGCCAGCAGCCAAGAGGGCCCCCCGAGGACAGATACGCAGTATTTT
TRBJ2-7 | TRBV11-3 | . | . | CASSPGLREFTYEQYF | TGTGCCAGCAGCCCAGGGCTCCGGGAGTTCACCTACGAGCAGTACTTC
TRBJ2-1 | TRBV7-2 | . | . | CASSPGTPGNEQFF | TGTGCCAGCAGCCCAGGGACTCCCGGAAATGAGCAGTTCTTC
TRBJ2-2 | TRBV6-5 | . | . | CASRKSTGELFF | TGTGCCAGCAGGAAATCGACCGGGGAGCTGTTTTTT
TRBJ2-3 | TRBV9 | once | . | CASSGVIPDTQYF | TGTGCCAGCAGCGGGGTTATCCCAGATACGCAGTATTTT
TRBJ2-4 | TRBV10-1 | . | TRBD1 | CATGDREDKNIQYF | TGCGCCACCGGGGACAGGGAGGACAAAAACATTCAGTACTTC
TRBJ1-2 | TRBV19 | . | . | CASSIDGSYGYTF | TGTGCCAGTAGTATAGACGGGAGTTATGGCTACACCTTC
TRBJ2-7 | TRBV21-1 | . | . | CASSEETGAPEQYF | TGTGCCAGCAGCGAAGAAACAGGGGCTCCGGAGCAGTACTTC
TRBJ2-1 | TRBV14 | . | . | CASSQDRGLINEQFF | TGTGCCAGCAGCCAAGATAGGGGATTAATCAATGAGCAGTTCTTC
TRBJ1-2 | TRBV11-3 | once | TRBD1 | CASSPRDRGLTYGYTF | TGTGCCAGCAGCCCCCGTGACAGGGGGCTTACGTATGGCTACACCTTC
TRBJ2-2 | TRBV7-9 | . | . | CASSLGSGNTGELFF | TGTGCCAGCAGCTTAGGTTCTGGAAACACCGGGGAGCTGTTTTTT
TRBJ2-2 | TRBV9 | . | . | CASSPASRGTGELFF | TGTGCCAGCAGTCCAGCGAGCAGGGGCACCGGGGAGCTGTTTTTT
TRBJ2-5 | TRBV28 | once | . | CASSSWRQNTFQETQYF | TGTGCCAGCAGTTCCTGGAGACAGAACACGTTTCAAGAGACCCAGTACTTC
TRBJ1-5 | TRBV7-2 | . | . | CASSSQYLQPQHF | TGTGCCAGCAGCTCTCAATACTTACAGCCCCAGCATTTT
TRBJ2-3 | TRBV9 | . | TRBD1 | CASSPWTGISTDTQYF | TGTGCCAGCAGCCCGTGGACAGGGATTAGCACAGATACGCAGTATTTT
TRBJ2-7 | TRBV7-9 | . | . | CAGDSPWDF | TGTGCCGGCGACAGTCCATGGGACTTC
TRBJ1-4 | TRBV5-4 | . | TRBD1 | CASRQTGAPDEKLFF | TGTGCCAGCAGACAGACAGGGGCCCCTGATGAAAAACTGTTTTTT
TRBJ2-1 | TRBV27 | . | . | CASSLSGRSSYNEQFF | TGTGCCAGCAGTTTATCCGGCAGAAGCTCCTACAATGAGCAGTTCTTC
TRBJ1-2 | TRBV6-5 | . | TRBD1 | CASSYRGQMYGYTF | TGTGCCAGCAGTTACAGGGGGCAGATGTATGGCTACACCTTC
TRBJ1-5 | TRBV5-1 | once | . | CASSLVGDSNQPQHF | TGCGCCAGCAGCTTGGTAGGGGATAGCAATCAGCCCCAGCATTTT
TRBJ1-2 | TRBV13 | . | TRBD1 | CASSLYRGTYGYTF | TGTGCCAGCAGCTTATACAGGGGCACCTATGGCTACACCTTC
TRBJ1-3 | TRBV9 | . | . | CASSVTADSGNTIYF | TGTGCCAGCAGCGTAACTGCAGACTCTGGAAACACCATATATTTT
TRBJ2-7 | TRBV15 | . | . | CATSRDQVSTYEQYF | TGTGCCACCAGCAGAGATCAGGTTTCCACCTACGAGCAGTACTTC
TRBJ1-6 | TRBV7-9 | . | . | CASSLTQQGSGSPLHF | TGTGCCAGCAGCTTAACCCAACAGGGAAGCGGTTCACCCCTCCACTTT
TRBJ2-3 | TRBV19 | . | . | CASSLSRGGRNTQYF | TGTGCCAGTAGCCTCTCGAGGGGGGGCAGGAATACGCAGTATTTT
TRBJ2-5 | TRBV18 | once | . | CASSPIITGQETQYF | TGTGCCAGCTCACCAATCATCACTGGCCAAGAGACCCAGTACTTC
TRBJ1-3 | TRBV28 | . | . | CASSLIGNTIYF | TGTGCCAGCAGTTTAATAGGAAACACCATATATTTT
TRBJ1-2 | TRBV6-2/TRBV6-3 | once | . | CASSYNSPPGYTF | TGTGCCAGCAGTTACAATTCGCCTCCCGGCTACACCTTC
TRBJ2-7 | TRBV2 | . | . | CASRDLSYEQYF | TGTGCCAGCAGGGACCTCTCCTACGAGCAGTACTTC
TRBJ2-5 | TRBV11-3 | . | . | CASSKGVAVQDKETQYF | TGTGCCAGCAGCAAAGGAGTAGCAGTCCAAGATAAGGAGACCCAGTACTTC
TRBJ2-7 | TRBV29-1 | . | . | CSVGRGTYEQYF | TGCAGCGTTGGAAGGGGGACCTACGAGCAGTACTTC
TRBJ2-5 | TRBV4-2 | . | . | CASSPKATRHRETQYF | TGTGCCAGCAGCCCAAAGGCGACTAGGCACCGGGAGACCCAGTACTTC
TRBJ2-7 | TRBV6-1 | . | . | CASSESGTAKGYEQYF | TGTGCCAGCAGCGAAAGTGGGACCGCCAAAGGCTACGAGCAGTACTTC
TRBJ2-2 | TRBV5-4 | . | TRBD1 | CASSRTGSGELFF | TGTGCCAGCAGCCGGACAGGTTCTGGGGAGCTGTTTTTT
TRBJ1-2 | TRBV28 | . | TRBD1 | CASSLPTGGAGYTF | TGTGCCAGCAGTTTACCGACAGGGGGTGCTGGCTACACCTTC
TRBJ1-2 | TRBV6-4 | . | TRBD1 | CASSARTGGAGYTF | TGTGCCAGCAGCGCCCGGACAGGGGGCGCGGGCTACACCTTC